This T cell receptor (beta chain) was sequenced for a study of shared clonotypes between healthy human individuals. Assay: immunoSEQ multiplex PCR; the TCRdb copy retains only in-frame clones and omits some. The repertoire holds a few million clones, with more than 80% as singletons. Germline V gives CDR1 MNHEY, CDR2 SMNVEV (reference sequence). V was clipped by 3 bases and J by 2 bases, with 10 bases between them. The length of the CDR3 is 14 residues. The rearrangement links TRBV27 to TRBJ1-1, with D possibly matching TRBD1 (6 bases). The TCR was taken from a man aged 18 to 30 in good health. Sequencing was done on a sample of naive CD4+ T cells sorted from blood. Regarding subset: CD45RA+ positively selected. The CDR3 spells CASSFTGRNTEAFF. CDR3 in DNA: TGTGCCAGCAGTTTCACAGGGCGTAACACTGAAGCTTTCTTT.